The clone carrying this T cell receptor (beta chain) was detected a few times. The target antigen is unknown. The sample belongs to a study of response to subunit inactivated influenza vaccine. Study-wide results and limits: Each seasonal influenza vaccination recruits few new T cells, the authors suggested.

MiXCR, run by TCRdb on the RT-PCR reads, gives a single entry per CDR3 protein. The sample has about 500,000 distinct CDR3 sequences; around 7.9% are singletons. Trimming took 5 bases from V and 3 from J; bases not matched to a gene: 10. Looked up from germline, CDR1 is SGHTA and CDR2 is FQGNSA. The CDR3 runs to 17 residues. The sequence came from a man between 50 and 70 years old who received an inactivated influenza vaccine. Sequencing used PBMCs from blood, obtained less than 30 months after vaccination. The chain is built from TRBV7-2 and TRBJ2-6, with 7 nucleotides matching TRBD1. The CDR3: CASSPRQGVVGANVLTF. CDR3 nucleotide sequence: TGTGCCAGCAGCCCGAGACAGGGAGTGGTTGGGGCCAACGTCCTGACTTTC.